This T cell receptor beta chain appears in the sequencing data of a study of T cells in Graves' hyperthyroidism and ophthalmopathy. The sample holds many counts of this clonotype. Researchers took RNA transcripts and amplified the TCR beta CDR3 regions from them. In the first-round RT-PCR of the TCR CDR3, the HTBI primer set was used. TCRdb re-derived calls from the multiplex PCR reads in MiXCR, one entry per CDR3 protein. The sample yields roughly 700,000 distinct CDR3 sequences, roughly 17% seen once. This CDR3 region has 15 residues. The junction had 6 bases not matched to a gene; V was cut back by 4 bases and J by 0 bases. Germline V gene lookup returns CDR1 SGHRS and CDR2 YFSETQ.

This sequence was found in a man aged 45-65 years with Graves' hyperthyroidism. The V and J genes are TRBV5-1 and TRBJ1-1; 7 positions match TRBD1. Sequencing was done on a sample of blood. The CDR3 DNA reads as TGCGCCAGCAGCCAAGAGACAGGGCTGAACACTGAAGCTTTCTTT. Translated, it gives CASSQETGLNTEAFF.